This TCR beta chain came from a study of T cell clonality in common variable immunodeficiency. Notes on the study in general: Compared with healthy controls, CVID subjects showed increased TCRbeta clonality, mostly in about a third. In common variable immunodeficiency, TCR beta chains reportedly carried fewer deletions and N-nucleotide insertions.

Control and CVID samples contributed equal amounts of genomic DNA. The data were produced by immunoSEQ multiplex PCR, yet TCRdb's version contains in-frame clones alone and is incomplete. The repertoire has 35,000 to 50,000 clones, none seen only once; the ten largest take approximately 0.71%. The sample holds many counts of this clone. Its antigen is unidentified. The CDR3 end lies 3 residues beyond the end of the read and is filled in from the germline J gene. The CDR3 consists of 14 residues. Between the trimmed V and J ends, which lost 3 bases and 6 bases, there was a span of 12 bases. Germline CDR1 and CDR2: SGHVS and FQNEAQ.

This clonotype originated in a person aged 18 to 70 in good health. Sequenced: peripheral blood mononuclear cells. V usage is TRBV7-8 and J usage is TRBJ2-1; no definite D call. CDR3: CASSLLGGTNEQFF. The covered CDR3 bases are TGTGCCAGCAGCTTGCTAGGCGGAACCAATGAG.